Following are 16 T cell receptor beta chains from one sample sequenced in a study of T-cell memory formation after mild COVID-19. TCRdb called the 5' RACE reads again in MiXCR, with one record for every CDR3 protein. The sample consists of 100,000 to 130,000 distinct CDR3 sequences, roughly a sixth of them appearing once. Sequencing was done on a sample of PBMCs or a T cell subset sorted from them (not recorded which). The origin of the receptors is a man aged 18 to 29 who had mild COVID-19 (a few samples of this study predate the infection). Cell type and time point are not known.

This clonotype was seen a few times. This sequence joins TRBV20-1 and TRBJ2-5; D remains ambiguous. Germline lookup yields CDR1 DFQATT and CDR2 SNEGSKA (reference sequence). The V end lost 6 bases, the J end lost 1 base, and 18 bases lay between the germline ends. CDR3 length equals 15 residues. The CDR3, as DNA: TGCAGTGCCGCCGTAGGGATCCTGACCCAAGAGACCCAGTACTTC. The encoded protein is CSAAVGILTQETQYF.

V and J are TRBV11-2 and TRBJ2-1, with D maybe TRBD2 (5 bases). Germline CDR1 is SGHAT and CDR2 is FQNNGV. Trimming removed 3 bases from V and 10 bases from J, with 10 bases in between. This CDR3 is 12 amino acids long. The CDR3 DNA follows: TGTGCCAGCAGCTTTGAATCGGGAGAGCAGTTCTTC. It encodes CASSFESGEQFF.

This clonotype was picked up a small number of times. The chain is built from TRBV10-2 and TRBJ2-5, with 7 bases identical to TRBD2. V lost 6 bases and J lost 5; bases outside the gene matches: 6. The germline gives CDR1 WSHSY, CDR2 SAAADI. The CDR3 runs 13 residues. Written as DNA, the CDR3 is TGCGCCAGCAGGGTATTTAGCGGGGAGACCCAGTACTTC. It is translated as CASRVFSGETQYF.

This clonotype was recorded a few times. The V gene is TRBV20-1, the J gene TRBJ1-6, with D possibly being TRBD1 (6 bases). In germline, CDR1 is DFQATT, CDR2 SNEGSKA (reference sequence). V was shortened by 4 bases and J by 7 bases, with 14 bases between the two germline ends. The CDR3 is made up of 14 amino acids. The CDR3 spells CSATRTGLNSPLHF. Here the CDR3 DNA reads TGCAGTGCTACGAGAACAGGGCTAAATTCACCCCTCCACTTT.

In its sample, this clonotype was seen a few times. J is TRBJ2-1 and V is TRBV4-2, with 8 bases identical to TRBD2. The V and J ends lost 3 bases and 9 bases, in that order; junction bases with no gene match: 13. The germline gives CDR1 LGHNA, CDR2 YNFKEQ. There are 16 residues in the CDR3. The CDR3 DNA follows: TGTGCCAGCAGCCAGGTCGGCGGGGGGCCAGGCGCTGAGCAGTTCTTC. This gives the protein CASSQVGGGPGAEQFF.

This clonotype showed up just a few times. The chain is built from TRBV12-3 or TRBV12-4 and TRBJ2-1, with a tentative D call TRBD1 (6 bases). V shed 7 bases and J shed 10 bases, with 17 bases lying between them. This CDR3 has 13 amino acids. CDR3 nucleotide sequence: TGTGCCAGCACCAGGGGTCTCTCACGGGAGCAGTTCTTC. As protein: CASTRGLSREQFF.

This sequence joins TRBV20-1 and TRBJ1-5, with 11 bases matching TRBD1. V was clipped by 4 bases and J by 5 bases; unmatched bases: 13. From germline, CDR1 is DFQATT and CDR2 SNEGSKA (reference sequence). The CDR3 length is 17 residues. This CDR3 reads CSATDSGTGGSDQPQHF. The CDR3 DNA sequence: TGCAGTGCTACAGACTCCGGGACAGGGGGTTCGGATCAGCCCCAGCATTTT.

The chain links TRBV4-3 to TRBJ2-2; D unresolved. The CDR3 length is 15 residues. V dropped 0 bases and J dropped 2 bases, with 7 bases sitting between them. Germline CDR1 is LGHNA and CDR2 is YSLEER. The DNA for the CDR3 is TGCGCCAGCAGCCAAGAGCCACCCAACACCGGGGAGCTGTTTTTT. This translates into CASSQEPPNTGELFF.

This clonotype has a handful of counts. V and J are TRBV27 and TRBJ2-5; weak D call: TRBD2 (5 bases). Germline-derived CDR1 and CDR2 are MNHEY and SMNVEV (reference sequence). CDR3 length equals 13 residues. Trimming took 5 bases from V and 5 from J, leaving 12 bases between them. The chain's CDR3 is CASSARVRETQYF. The CDR3 DNA follows: TGTGCCAGCAGTGCGAGGGTTAGGGAGACCCAGTACTTC.

This clonotype was recorded a few times. The J gene is TRBJ2-5, the V gene TRBV7-9, with D possibly being TRBD1 (6 bases). This CDR3 region has 15 residues. Trimming left V 5 bases short and J 0 bases short, with 13 bases between. Germline V CDR1 and CDR2: SEHNR, FQNEAQ (reference sequence). The CDR3 here is CASSPTGSYQETQYF. For the CDR3, the DNA is TGTGCCAGCAGCCCTACAGGGTCGTACCAAGAGACCCAGTACTTC.

V gene TRBV7-2 combines with J gene TRBJ2-2, with D possibly being TRBD2 (6 bases). The CDR3 is 14 residues long. Germline CDR1 is SGHTA and CDR2 is FQGNSA. Trimming left V 3 bases short and J 4 bases short, with 9 bases between. CDR3 protein: CASSLRESTGELFF. The CDR3 DNA is TGTGCCAGCAGCTTGCGGGAATCCACCGGGGAGCTGTTTTTT.

The table lists this clonotype with many counts. J is TRBJ2-7 and V is TRBV12-3 or TRBV12-4, with TRBD1 as a possible D gene (6 bases). V lost 6 bases, J lost 6 bases, and 18 bases lay in between. This CDR3 region has 14 residues. CDR3 in DNA: TGTGCCAGCAGCATACAGGGATCTGAGCGCGAGCAGTACTTC. It encodes CASSIQGSEREQYF.

This clonotype was detected many times. The chain joins TRBV4-1 to TRBJ2-3; D is undetermined. This CDR3 region has 16 residues. The germline CDR1 and CDR2 sequences are MGHRA and YSYEKL. Trimming took 0 bases from V and 0 from J, leaving 10 bases between them. The CDR3 here is CASSQEAPPSTDTQYF. The CDR3 nucleotides read TGCGCCAGCAGCCAAGAAGCCCCCCCGAGCACAGATACGCAGTATTTT.

This clonotype has only a few counts. The V gene is TRBV12-3 or TRBV12-4, the J gene TRBJ2-3, with a weak D call TRBD2 (6 bases). V was cut by 6 bases and J by 4 bases, with 11 bases left in between. The CDR3 has 13 residues. The CDR3 loop reads CASSQRVADTQYF. Written as DNA, the CDR3 is TGTGCCAGCAGCCAGCGGGTCGCAGATACGCAGTATTTT.

This clonotype occurred a few times. The chain joins TRBV9 to TRBJ2-7; TRBD1 agrees at 7 bases. V shed 3 bases, J shed 1 base, and the junction held 7 bases outside the gene matches. CDR1 is SGDLS and CDR2 is YYNGEE in the germline V gene. This CDR3 is built from 15 residues. CDR3 nucleotide sequence: TGTGCCAGCAGCGGACAGAGGGGGCCGTCCTACGAGCAGTACTTC. This gives the protein CASSGQRGPSYEQYF.

The sample holds one count of this clonotype. This chain joins TRBV7-9 and TRBJ1-4, with D perhaps TRBD1 (5 bases). Germline V gene sequence: CDR1 SEHNR, CDR2 FQNEAQ (reference sequence). The CDR3 runs to 13 residues. The V end was cut by 1 base, the J end by 8 bases, with 8 bases between. The CDR3 loop reads CASSLERGEKLFF. The CDR3, as DNA: TGTGCCAGCAGCTTAGAGAGGGGAGAAAAACTGTTTTTT.